This record looks at one T cell receptor beta chain sequence and its context. The sample belongs to a study of T cells in Graves' hyperthyroidism and ophthalmopathy. CDR3 length: 15 amino acids. Germline assignment: CDR1 SGHDN and CDR2 FVKESK. V lost 2 bases to trimming and J lost 6 bases; unmatched junction nucleotides: 2. What was amplified from RNA transcripts were TCR beta CDR3 regions. The TCR CDR3 was amplified in a first-round RT-PCR using the HTBI primer set. TCRdb reprocessed the multiplex PCR reads via MiXCR and lists one record per CDR3 protein. The sample gives 45,000 or so distinct CDR3 sequences, about half of which show up once; 30% to 40% is in the top ten. Exclusion of a patient resulted from uncontrolled infection, other autoimmune disease, pregnancy or lactation.

This chain links TRBV14 with TRBJ2-3; 13 positions match TRBD2. The material sequenced was peripheral blood or thyroid tissue (not recorded which). The receptor was derived from a woman in her forties or fifties with Graves' hyperthyroidism. CDR3 sequence reads: CASSQRTSGSDTQYF. DNA of the CDR3: TGTGCCAGCAGCCAACGGACTAGCGGGAGCGATACGCAGTATTTT.